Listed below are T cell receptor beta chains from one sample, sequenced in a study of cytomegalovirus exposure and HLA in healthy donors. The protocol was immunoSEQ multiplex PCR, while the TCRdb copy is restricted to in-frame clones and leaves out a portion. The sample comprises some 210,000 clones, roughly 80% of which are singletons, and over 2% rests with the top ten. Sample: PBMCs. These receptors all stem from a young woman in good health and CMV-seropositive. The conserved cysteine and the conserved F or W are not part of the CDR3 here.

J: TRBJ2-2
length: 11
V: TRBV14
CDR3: ASSPKNTGELF

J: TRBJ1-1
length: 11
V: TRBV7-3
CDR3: ASSSGYNTEAF

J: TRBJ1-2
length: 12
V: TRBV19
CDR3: ASSIGGRDYGYT

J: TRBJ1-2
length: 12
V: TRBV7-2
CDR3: ASSKGTGLYGYT

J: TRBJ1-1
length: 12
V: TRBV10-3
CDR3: ALTGGGQVTEAF

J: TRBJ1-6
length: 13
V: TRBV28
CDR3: ASTPSGGFDSPLH

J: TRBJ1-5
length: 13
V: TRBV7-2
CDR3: ASSPDSRGNQPQH

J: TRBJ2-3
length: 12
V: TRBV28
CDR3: ASSFVGVEDTQY

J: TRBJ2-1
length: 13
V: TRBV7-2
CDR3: ASSLGGGDLYEQF

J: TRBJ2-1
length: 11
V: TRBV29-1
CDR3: SVQKARYNEQF

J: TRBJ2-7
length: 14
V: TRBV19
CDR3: ASTPSPAGFSYEQY

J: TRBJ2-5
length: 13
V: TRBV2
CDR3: ASSPGLSFGETQY

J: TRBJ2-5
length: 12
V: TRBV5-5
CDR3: ASSYGGYQETQY

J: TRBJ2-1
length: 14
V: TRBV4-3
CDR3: ASSQGGGRSYNEQF

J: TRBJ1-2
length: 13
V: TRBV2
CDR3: ASKEGLGESYGYT

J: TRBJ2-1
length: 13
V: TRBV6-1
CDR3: ASRTRLAGVGEQF

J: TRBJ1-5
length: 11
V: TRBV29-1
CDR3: SVVDRGDQPQH

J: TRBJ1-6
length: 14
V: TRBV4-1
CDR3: ASSQERGAEGSPLH

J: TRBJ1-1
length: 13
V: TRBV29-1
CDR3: SVDDRGSPNTEAF

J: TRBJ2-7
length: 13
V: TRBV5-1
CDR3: ASKAGTPEFYEQY

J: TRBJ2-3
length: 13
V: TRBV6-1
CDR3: ASSLRRGLGDTQY

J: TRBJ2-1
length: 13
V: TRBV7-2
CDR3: ASSTGTSGRGEQF

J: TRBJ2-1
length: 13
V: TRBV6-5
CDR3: ASSQLAGAYNEQF

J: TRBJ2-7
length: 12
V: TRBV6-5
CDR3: ASSQGQGFHEQY

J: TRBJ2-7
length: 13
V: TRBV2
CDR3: ASSEWASGSYEQY

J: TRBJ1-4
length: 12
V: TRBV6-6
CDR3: ASSYRVANEKLF